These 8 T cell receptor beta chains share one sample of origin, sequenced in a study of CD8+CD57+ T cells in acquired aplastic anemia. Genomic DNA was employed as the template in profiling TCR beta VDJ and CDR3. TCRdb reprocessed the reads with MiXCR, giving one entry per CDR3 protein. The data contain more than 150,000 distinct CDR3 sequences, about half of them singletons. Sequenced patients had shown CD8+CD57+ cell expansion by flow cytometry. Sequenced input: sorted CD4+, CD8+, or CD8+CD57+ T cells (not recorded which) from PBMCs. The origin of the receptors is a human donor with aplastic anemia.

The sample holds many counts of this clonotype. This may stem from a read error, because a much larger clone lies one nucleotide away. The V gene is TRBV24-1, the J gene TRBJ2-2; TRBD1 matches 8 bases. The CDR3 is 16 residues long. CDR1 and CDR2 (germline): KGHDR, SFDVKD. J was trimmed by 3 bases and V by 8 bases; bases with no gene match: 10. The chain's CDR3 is CATTTSRGRHTGELFF. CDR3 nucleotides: TGTGCCACCACAACCAGCAGGGGGCGTCACACCGGGGAGCTGTTTTTT.

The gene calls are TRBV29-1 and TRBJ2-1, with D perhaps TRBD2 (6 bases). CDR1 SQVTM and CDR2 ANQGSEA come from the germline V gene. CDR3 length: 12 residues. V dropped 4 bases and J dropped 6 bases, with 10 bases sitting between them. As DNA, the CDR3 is TGCAGCGTTGGGGGACTCCCCAATGAGCAGTTCTTC. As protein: CSVGGLPNEQFF.

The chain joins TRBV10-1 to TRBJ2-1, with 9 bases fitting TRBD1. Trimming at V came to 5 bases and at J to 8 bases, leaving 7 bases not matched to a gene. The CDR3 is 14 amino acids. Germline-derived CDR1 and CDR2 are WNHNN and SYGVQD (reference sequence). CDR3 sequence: CASSKDRGGDEQFF. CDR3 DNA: TGCGCCAGCAGTAAGGACAGGGGTGGAGATGAGCAGTTCTTC.

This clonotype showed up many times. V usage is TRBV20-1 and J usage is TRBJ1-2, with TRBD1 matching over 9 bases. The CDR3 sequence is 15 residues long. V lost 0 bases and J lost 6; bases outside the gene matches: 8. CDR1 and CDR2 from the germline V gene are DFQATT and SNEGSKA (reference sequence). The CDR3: CSARDPQGASDGYTF. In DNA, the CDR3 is TGCAGTGCTAGAGATCCACAGGGGGCGTCAGATGGCTACACCTTC.

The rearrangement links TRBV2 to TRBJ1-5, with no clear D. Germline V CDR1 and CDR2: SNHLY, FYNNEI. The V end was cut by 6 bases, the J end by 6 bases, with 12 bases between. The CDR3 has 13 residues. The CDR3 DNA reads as TGTGCCAGCAGCTACCGGACGGCTCAGCCCCAGCATTTT. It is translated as CASSYRTAQPQHF.

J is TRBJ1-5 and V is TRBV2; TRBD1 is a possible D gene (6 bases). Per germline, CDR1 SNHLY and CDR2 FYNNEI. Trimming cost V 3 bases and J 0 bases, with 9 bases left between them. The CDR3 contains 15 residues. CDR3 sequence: CASSEGHSSNQPQHF. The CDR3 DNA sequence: TGTGCCAGCAGTGAGGGACACTCTAGCAATCAGCCCCAGCATTTT. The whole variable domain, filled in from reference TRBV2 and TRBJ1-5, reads EPEVTQTPSHQVTQMGQEVILRCVPISNHLYFYWYRQILGQKVEFLVSFYNNEISEKSEIFDDQFSVERPDGSNFTLKIRSTKLEDSAMYFCASSEGHSSNQPQHFGDGTRLSIL.

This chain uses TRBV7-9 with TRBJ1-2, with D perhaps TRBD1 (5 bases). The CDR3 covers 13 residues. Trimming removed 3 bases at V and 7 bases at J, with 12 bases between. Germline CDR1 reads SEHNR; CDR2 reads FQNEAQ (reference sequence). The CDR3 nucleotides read TGTGCCAGCAGCTTTTCAGACAGCTCTGGCTACACCTTC. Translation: CASSFSDSSGYTF.

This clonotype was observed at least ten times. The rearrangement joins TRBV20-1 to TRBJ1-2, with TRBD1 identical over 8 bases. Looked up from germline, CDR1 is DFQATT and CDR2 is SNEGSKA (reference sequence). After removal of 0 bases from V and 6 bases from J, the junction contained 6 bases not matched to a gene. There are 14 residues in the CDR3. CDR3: CSARDWTGWDGYTF. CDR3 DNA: TGCAGTGCTAGAGACTGGACAGGGTGGGATGGCTACACCTTC.